The rows below give T cell receptor beta chains drawn from one sample of a study of T cell responses to AZD1222 COVID-19 vaccine. Clones were sequenced by immunoSEQ multiplex PCR, and TCRdb holds only the in-frame ones, with some missing. This table has around 67,000 clones, about four fifths appearing once. Sequencing used peripheral blood, obtained 28 days after the second AZD1222 dose. The receptors shown here come from an adult who received the AZD1222 COVID-19 vaccine. The CDR3 runs from the conserved cysteine through the conserved F or W. The order of the fields is clone size, J gene, V gene, D gene, CDR3 DNA, CDR3 protein. A D gene is named only where the DNA matches it firmly. Size is stated for part of the rows, as once, few or many counts, or as a class when the clone is expanded.

- | TRBJ2-7 | TRBV30 | TRBD2 | TGTGCCTGGGAACCGGGACTAGCGTACTACGAGCAGTACTTC | CAWEPGLAYYEQYF
- | TRBJ2-5 | TRBV19 | - | TGTGCCAGTAGTATAGGAGCGGCTTCTCAAGAGACCCAGTACTTC | CASSIGAASQETQYF
- | TRBJ1-2 | TRBV7-9 | - | TGTGCCAGCAGCTTAGTTGAACGGTGGAGCGACTACACCTTC | CASSLVERWSDYTF
- | TRBJ2-4 | TRBV6-2/TRBV6-3 | - | TGTGCCAGCAGCCTAGAAATGGGCAAAAACATTCAGTACTTC | CASSLEMGKNIQYF
- | TRBJ2-5 | TRBV5-1 | TRBD2 | TGCGCCAGCAGCTTGACTAGCGGGGAAGAGACCCAGTACTTC | CASSLTSGEETQYF
- | TRBJ1-5 | TRBV3-1/TRBV3-2 | TRBD1 | TGTGCCAGCAGCCAAGGAACAGGGGTAAATCAGCCCCAGCATTTT | CASSQGTGVNQPQHF
- | TRBJ2-1 | TRBV15 | TRBD1 | TGTGCCACCAGCGCGGGGGACAGGGTCAATGAGCAGTTCTTC | CATSAGDRVNEQFF
- | TRBJ1-1 | TRBV15 | TRBD1 | TGTGCCACCTGGCAGGGGGCTCTCACTGAAGCTTTCTTT | CATWQGALTEAFF
- | TRBJ1-4 | TRBV4-3 | - | TGCGCCAGCAGCCAGAGGGCGGAGGCAGGGCTGTTTTTT | CASSQRAEAGLFF
few | TRBJ2-7 | TRBV11-2 | - | TGTGCCAGCAGCTTAAGGCAGGGAAACGAGCAGTACTTC | CASSLRQGNEQYF
- | TRBJ1-5 | TRBV27 | - | TGTGCCAGCAGTTTATTGGGGCGGACAGAGCCCCAGCATTTT | CASSLLGRTEPQHF
- | TRBJ2-7 | TRBV5-5 | - | TGTGCCAGCAGCGATTATCAGGAGGGGTTATACGAGCAGTACTTC | CASSDYQEGLYEQYF
once | TRBJ2-2 | TRBV24-1 | - | TGTGCCACCAGTGATTTGCGTCACCCCACCGGGGAGCTGTTTTTT | CATSDLRHPTGELFF
- | TRBJ1-4 | TRBV4-3 | - | TGCGCCAGCAGCCAAGACGGACATACGGAAAAACTGTTTTTT | CASSQDGHTEKLFF
- | TRBJ1-2 | TRBV7-8 | - | TGTGCCTCCAACCCGACGTCACGGAGCGACTACACCTTC | CASNPTSRSDYTF